Presented here are 29 T cell receptor beta chains from one specimen sequenced in a study of T cells in tumors after PD-1 blockade (dated by TCRdb to between 2018 and 2020). Library method: the immunoSEQ multiplex PCR assay. TCRdb provides this immuneACCESS table in a form limited to in-frame rearrangements. Some clones are lacking; in checked studies, under half of them reflect an unresolved V gene, and why the rest are absent is not known. The sample yields 45,000 to 60,000 clones; around four fifths were counted once. The ten biggest clones cover over 7.5% of the sample. The sequencing here drew on PBMCs, taken before anti-PD-1 therapy. The source is a human donor with advanced basal cell or squamous cell carcinoma (not recorded which).

The rearrangement uses TRBV27 and TRBJ2-7, with 8 nucleotides matching TRBD1. V was clipped by 5 bases and J by 6 bases; unmatched bases: 3. CDR1 MNHEY and CDR2 SMNVEV come from the germline V gene (reference sequence). This CDR3 contains 12 residues. The CDR3 coding sequence is TGTGCCAGCAGTAGGACAGGGTTCGAGCAGTACTTC. This encodes CASSRTGFEQYF.

This rearrangement joins TRBV3-1 (or the pseudogene TRBV3-2) to TRBJ2-7; perhaps TRBD2 as D (7 bases). V was clipped by 4 bases and J by 2 bases, with 15 bases between them. The CDR3 is 15 residues long. Germline assignment: CDR1 LGHDT and CDR2 YNNKEL (reference sequence). The CDR3 nucleotides are TGTGCCAGCAGCCGGAGAAAGGGGGGGACCTACGAGCAGTACTTC. As protein: CASSRRKGGTYEQYF.

This clone appeared a few times. The V call is TRBV5-1, the J call TRBJ1-2; D remains ambiguous. CDR3 length equals 12 residues. Per the germline V gene, CDR1 is SGHRS and CDR2 is YFSETQ. Trimming stripped 4 bases from V and 4 bases from J, with 8 bases between. The CDR3 loop reads CASSGDIYGYTF. The CDR3 bases are TGCGCCAGCAGCGGGGATATCTATGGCTACACCTTC.

V and J are TRBV7-9 and TRBJ1-6; 11 bases are a match to TRBD1. After removal of 5 bases from V and 7 bases from J, the junction contained 10 bases not matched to a gene. This CDR3 is built from 17 residues. The V gene's germline CDR1 is SEHNR and CDR2 FQNEAQ (reference sequence). The CDR3 sequence is CASSTGQGALENSPLHF. CDR3 nucleotide sequence: TGTGCCAGCAGCACCGGACAGGGGGCATTAGAAAATTCACCCCTCCACTTT.

The chain links TRBV7-2 to TRBJ2-2; a weak D match, TRBD2 (7 bases). In germline, CDR1 is SGHTA, CDR2 FQGNSA. CDR3 length: 17 residues. V lost 0 bases and J lost 7, with 18 bases in between. As DNA, the CDR3 is TGTGCCAGCAGCTTAGCGGTTTTGAGGGGAGGGGGCGGGGAGCTGTTTTTT. Translating it yields CASSLAVLRGGGGELFF.

This chain uses TRBV27 with TRBJ2-7; no clear D. This CDR3 contains 14 residues. Per germline, CDR1 MNHEY and CDR2 SMNVEV (reference sequence). V was pared by 2 bases and J by 2 bases, with 10 bases between. In nucleotides, the CDR3 is TGTGCCAGCAGTTTAGTGCACTTACCCTACGAGCAGTACTTC. It encodes CASSLVHLPYEQYF.

The chain is built from TRBV4-1 and TRBJ2-7; D is possibly TRBD1 (5 bases). The V end was cut by 0 bases, the J end by 2 bases, with 17 bases between. This CDR3 has 17 amino acids. Germline CDR1 MGHRA, CDR2 YSYEKL. This CDR3 reads CASSQDPVQGTPYEQYF. CDR3 coding DNA: TGCGCCAGCAGCCAAGATCCGGTTCAGGGAACCCCCTACGAGCAGTACTTC.

The chain carries TRBV9 and TRBJ2-1; D tentatively reads TRBD1 or TRBD2 (5 bases each). The CDR3 runs 16 residues. Trimming cost V 3 bases and J 10 bases, with 23 bases left between them. Per germline, CDR1 SGDLS and CDR2 YYNGEE. The CDR3 DNA follows: TGTGCCAGCAGCGCCCGAGGGGACCGTCACCCTGAAGAGCAGTTCTTC. Its protein product is CASSARGDRHPEEQFF.

This clone has more than one count but fewer than ten. The V and J genes are TRBV9 and TRBJ2-1, with 8 bases that match TRBD2. Germline CDR1 and CDR2: SGDLS and YYNGEE. Losses at the gene ends were 0 bases for V and 8 bases for J; bases not matched to a gene: 7. The CDR3 has 15 amino acids. CDR3 protein: CASSVVTGGPYEQFF. CDR3 bases: TGTGCCAGCAGCGTAGTAACGGGAGGGCCTTATGAGCAGTTCTTC.

This chain connects TRBV4-1 to TRBJ2-3; a weak D match, TRBD1 (6 bases). Germline CDR1 MGHRA, CDR2 YSYEKL. This CDR3 is 16 amino acids long. V was shortened by 4 bases and J by 2 bases, with 16 bases between the two germline ends. CDR3 residues: CASSLQQGTYTDTQYF. CDR3 DNA: TGCGCCAGCAGCCTGCAACAGGGTACCTACACAGATACGCAGTATTTT.

V and J are TRBV11-3 and TRBJ2-2, with 7 positions matching TRBD2. V shed 4 bases and J 7 bases; nucleotides not matched to a gene: 6. This CDR3 spans 14 amino acids. From germline, CDR1 is SGHNT and CDR2 YENEEA. The CDR3 DNA sequence: TGTGCCAGCAGCTCGAGAGCGGGATTCGGGGAGCTGTTTTTT. Protein: CASSSRAGFGELFF. Drawing the rest from reference TRBV11-3 and TRBJ2-2, the complete variable domain is EAGVVQSPRYKIIEKKQPVAFWCNPISGHNTLYWYLQNLGQGPELLIRYENEEAVDDSQLPKDRFSAERLKGVDSTLKIQPAELGDSAVYLCASSSRAGFGELFFGEGSRLTVL.

V usage is TRBV5-1 and J usage is TRBJ2-3, with D maybe TRBD2 (6 bases). This CDR3 has 15 residues. CDR1 and CDR2 from the germline V gene are SGHRS and YFSETQ. Between the trimmed V and J ends, which lost 5 bases and 4 bases, there was a span of 17 bases. The CDR3 coding sequence is TGCGCCAGCAGTCTACGACTAGTTTCAGCAGATACGCAGTATTTT. Translated: CASSLRLVSADTQYF.

J is TRBJ2-5 and V is TRBV12-3 or TRBV12-4; D remains unclear. V was cut by 5 bases and J by 3 bases, with 10 bases left in between. CDR3 length equals 13 residues. In nucleotides, the CDR3 is TGTGCCAGCAGTGTAACACAAGAAGAGACCCAGTACTTC. As protein: CASSVTQEETQYF.

The rearrangement links TRBV10-3 to TRBJ2-1; TRBD2 agrees at 7 bases. Germline assignment: CDR1 ENHRY and CDR2 SYGVKD. The CDR3 has 16 amino acids. The V and J ends lost 6 bases and 5 bases, in that order; junction bases with no gene match: 13. CDR3 sequence (DNA): TGTGCCATCAGGGGATTTTTCGCGGGGGTTGACAATGAGCAGTTCTTC. Protein product: CAIRGFFAGVDNEQFF.

The chain employs TRBV19 and TRBJ2-7, with no clear D. Germline V CDR1 and CDR2: LNHDA, SQIVND (reference sequence). This CDR3 has 13 residues. V was trimmed by 7 bases and J by 0 bases, leaving 10 bases between them. The CDR3 coding sequence is TGTGCCAGTAATAGCAAAAACTCCTACGAGCAGTACTTC. Translated: CASNSKNSYEQYF.

This clone was observed a handful of times. V is TRBV6-5 and J is TRBJ2-5; TRBD1 matches 9 bases. This CDR3 spans 16 amino acids. Germline assignment: CDR1 MNHEY and CDR2 SVGAGI. Trimming at V came to 2 bases and at J to 5 bases, leaving 9 bases not matched to a gene. The CDR3 sequence is CASSYISTGGRETQYF. CDR3 nucleotides: TGTGCCAGCAGTTACATTTCGACAGGGGGTAGGGAGACCCAGTACTTC.

This sequence joins TRBV7-8 and TRBJ1-2; D possibly corresponds to TRBD1 (5 bases). In germline, CDR1 is SGHVS, CDR2 FQNEAQ. The length of the CDR3 is 13 residues. The germline V and J ends were trimmed by 5 bases and 4 bases, with 11 bases remaining between them. The CDR3 nucleotides are TGTGCCAGCAGCCCCGCAGGGTTCTATGGCTACACCTTC. It translates to CASSPAGFYGYTF.

In DNA form, the CDR3 reads TGTGCCAGTAGCTCTCGGGGGGATTACTATGGCTACACCTTC. Amino acid sequence: CASSSRGDYYGYTF. The chain couples TRBV19 to TRBJ1-2, with D possibly TRBD1 on 5 matching bases. The CDR3 length is 14 residues. Looked up from germline, CDR1 is LNHDA and CDR2 is SQIVND (reference sequence). Trimming cost V 6 bases and J 3 bases, with 14 bases left between them.

The rearrangement joins TRBV7-8 to TRBJ2-7, with D maybe TRBD1 (5 bases). Germline lookup yields CDR1 SGHVS and CDR2 FQNEAQ. The CDR3 is 13 amino acids. V shed 5 bases and J shed 6 bases, with 14 bases lying between them. This chain's CDR3 is CASSPTGFREQYF. CDR3 nucleotide sequence: TGTGCCAGCAGCCCAACAGGTTTCCGCGAGCAGTACTTC.

The J gene is TRBJ2-7, the V gene TRBV19; D may be TRBD1 (6 bases). This CDR3 is built from 14 residues. Germline CDR1 LNHDA, CDR2 SQIVND (reference sequence). Trimming removed 7 bases from V and 3 bases from J, with 16 bases in between. CDR3 sequence (DNA): TGTGCCAGTACCCAGGGGTCCGACTACTACGAGCAGTACTTC. Protein product: CASTQGSDYYEQYF. The full variable domain, with the rest looked up from reference TRBV19 and TRBJ2-7, is DGGITQSPKYLFRKEGQNVTLSCEQNLNHDAMYWYRQDPGQGLRLIYYSQIVNDFQKGDIAEGYSVSREKKESFPLTVTSAQKNPTAFYLCASTQGSDYYEQYFGPGTRLTVT.

This chain connects TRBV9 to TRBJ2-3, with no clear D. The V gene lost 0 bases and the J gene lost 2 bases, with 13 bases spanning the gap. The germline V gene encodes CDR1 SGDLS and CDR2 YYNGEE. The CDR3 has 16 residues. The CDR3 spells CASSVASSVVTDTQYF. For the CDR3, the DNA is TGTGCCAGCAGCGTAGCTTCGTCAGTAGTCACAGATACGCAGTATTTT. The variable domain in full, completed from reference TRBV9 and TRBJ2-3, reads DSGVTQTPKHLITATGQRVTLRCSPRSGDLSVYWYQQSLDQGLQFLIQYYNGEERAKGNILERFSAQQFPDLHSELNLSSLELGDSALYFCASSVASSVVTDTQYFGPGTRLTVL.

V is TRBV4-2 and J is TRBJ2-2, with D perhaps TRBD1 (6 bases). This CDR3 region has 16 residues. Germline V gene sequence: CDR1 LGHNA, CDR2 YNFKEQ. Trimming took off 4 bases at V and 3 bases at J, with 15 bases between the two ends. CDR3 sequence: CASSRVRGFDTGELFF. The CDR3 nucleotides read TGTGCCAGCAGCCGGGTGAGGGGGTTCGACACCGGGGAGCTGTTTTTT.

The J gene is TRBJ2-5, the V gene TRBV20-1; 10 nucleotides line up with TRBD1. The CDR3 runs 15 residues. V lost 3 bases and J lost 9; bases outside the gene matches: 13. Germline V gene sequence: CDR1 DFQATT, CDR2 SNEGSKA (reference sequence). CDR3 sequence: CSASAVSGTGVAQYF. In nucleotides, the CDR3 is TGCAGTGCTAGTGCTGTTTCCGGGACAGGGGTTGCCCAGTACTTC.

The chain recombines TRBV7-9 with TRBJ2-5; D remains unclear. Germline V gene data show CDR1 as SEHNR and CDR2 as FQNEAQ (reference sequence). Trimming took off 5 bases at V and 5 bases at J, with 15 bases between the two ends. This CDR3 has 14 amino acids. CDR3 amino acids: CASSLSGARETQYF. The DNA for the CDR3 is TGTGCCAGCAGCCTCAGTGGCGCGAGGGAGACCCAGTACTTC.

The chain is built from TRBV29-1 and TRBJ2-5; D is ambiguous. This CDR3 has 14 residues. The V gene's germline CDR1 is SQVTM and CDR2 ANQGSEA. V lost 2 bases, J lost 5 bases, and 15 bases lay in between. The CDR3 here is CSVEHIVAQETQYF. The CDR3 bases are TGCAGCGTTGAACACATAGTCGCCCAGGAGACCCAGTACTTC.

This clone came up a few times. CDR3 amino acids: CASTVPPGQLGNTIYF. The CDR3 DNA follows: TGTGCCAGCACAGTTCCCCCCGGACAGCTCGGAAACACCATATATTTT. The gene calls are TRBV6-6 and TRBJ1-3; TRBD1 might be the D (6 bases). The CDR3 sequence is 16 residues long. CDR1 is MNHNY and CDR2 is SVGAGI in the germline V gene (reference sequence). V was trimmed by 7 bases and J by 4 bases, leaving 20 bases between them.

The rearrangement joins TRBV10-3 to TRBJ2-3, with 9 bases that match TRBD1. CDR3 length: 17 residues. J was trimmed by 2 bases and V by 0 bases; bases with no gene match: 6. Germline V gives CDR1 ENHRY, CDR2 SYGVKD. CDR3 sequence reads: CAISESMGTGHTDTQYF. The DNA of the CDR3 is TGTGCCATCAGTGAGTCCATGGGGACAGGGCACACAGATACGCAGTATTTT.

The chain recombines TRBV27 with TRBJ1-6; 8 bases are shared with TRBD1. CDR1 MNHEY and CDR2 SMNVEV come from the germline V gene (reference sequence). Trimming took 3 bases from V and 7 from J; bases not matched to a gene: 5. The CDR3 totals 15 residues. The CDR3 loop is CASSFTGQVNSPLHF. The CDR3 nucleotides are TGTGCCAGCAGTTTTACGGGACAGGTGAATTCACCCCTCCACTTT.

The V and J genes are TRBV2 and TRBJ2-1; 8 bases map to TRBD2. The CDR3 contains 15 residues. Germline V gene data show CDR1 as SNHLY and CDR2 as FYNNEI. The V and J ends lost 4 bases and 5 bases, in that order; junction bases with no gene match: 7. CDR3 DNA sequence: TGTGCCAGCAGTGTGGATAGCGGGGTCAACAATGAGCAGTTCTTC. Translation: CASSVDSGVNNEQFF.